This T cell receptor (beta chain) originates from a study of T cells expressing NK-cell markers. Findings of the study overall: These clonotypes also led the CD3+CD56-NKG2C+ fraction in a few donors.

With regard to this clonotype: The antigen is unknown.

Per germline, CDR1 SGHNT and CDR2 YENEEA. This CDR3 region has 14 residues. TCRdb processed the 5' RACE reads again and assigns one entry to each CDR3 protein, with no DNA. The specimen's table records approximately 420,000 distinct CDR3 sequences. Sequencing used blood T cells: a sorted CD56 or NKG2C T cell subset, CD4+ or CD8+ T cells, or bulk PBMC T cells (not recorded which). This chain uses TRBV11-3 with TRBJ2-1; TCRdb's D gene call, TRBD2, goes unchecked for lack of DNA. This receptor was obtained from a woman between 45 and 65 years old in good health. The CDR3 sequence is CASWGGLAADEQFF.